These T cell receptor beta chains were read from a single sample in a study of shared clonotypes between healthy human individuals. Data came from immunoSEQ multiplex PCR; TCRdb stores just in-frame clones and leaves some out. In the table there are 1.6 million or so clones, around 98.5% of which are singletons. Material: naive CD4+ T cells sorted from blood. These receptors all come from a man aged 25-45 years in good health. Each CDR3 is given with its conserved first and last residue. The D gene is left open where the match is weak. Clone size is given for some rows only: seen once, a few or many times, or a class if the clone is expanded.

NA	TRBJ2-7	NA	TRBV27	TGTGCCAGCAGTTCCCCCTTGGAGCAGTACTTC	CASSSPLEQYF
NA	TRBJ2-7	TRBD2	TRBV19	TGTGCCAGTAGTATGTTCGGCGGGACTAGCGAAAACTACGAGCAGTACTTC	CASSMFGGTSENYEQYF
NA	TRBJ2-1	TRBD2	TRBV5-4	TGTGCCAGCAGCTTAGGACTAGCGGGAGTGGGTGAGCAGTTCTTC	CASSLGLAGVGEQFF
NA	TRBJ1-5	NA	TRBV27	TGTGCCAGCAGTTTTCGCCGGGACCGATTAGATCAGCCCCAGCATTTT	CASSFRRDRLDQPQHF
NA	TRBJ1-2	TRBD1	TRBV30	TGTGCCTGGAGTGTACGCCAAACACAGGGGGGATTCTATGGCTACACCTTC	CAWSVRQTQGGFYGYTF
NA	TRBJ2-7	TRBD2	TRBV18	TGTGCCAGCTCACCACCGGGACTAGGGGCCTACGAGCAGTACTTC	CASSPPGLGAYEQYF
NA	TRBJ2-1	TRBD2	TRBV27	TGTGCCAGCAGTCTACGTGCAGCGGGAGGTTACAATGAGCAGTTCTTC	CASSLRAAGGYNEQFF
once	TRBJ2-2	TRBD2	TRBV10-3	TGTGCCATCAGTGAATGGGCTAGCGGGAGCTACGGGGAGCTGTTTTTT	CAISEWASGSYGELFF
NA	TRBJ2-2	TRBD1	TRBV11-2	TGTGCCAGCGGTCCCTATTTACCGGGACAGGCGAACACCGGGGAGCTGTTTTTT	CASGPYLPGQANTGELFF
once	TRBJ2-7	NA	TRBV11-2	TGTGCCAGCAGCTTAGATAAACGGGGCAGACACTCCTACGAGCAGTACTTC	CASSLDKRGRHSYEQYF
once	TRBJ1-5	TRBD1	TRBV5-6	TGTGCCAGCAGTGGGACAGGGCAGCGTCAGCCCCAGCATTTT	CASSGTGQRQPQHF
NA	TRBJ1-3	NA	TRBV14	TGTGCCAGCAGCTCTTTTAGGGCGGCTGGAAACACCATATATTTT	CASSSFRAAGNTIYF
NA	TRBJ2-7	TRBD2	TRBV5-5	TGTGCCAGCAGCCCGGGACTAGCGAACTACGAGCAGTACTTC	CASSPGLANYEQYF
NA	TRBJ2-3	NA	TRBV5-1	TGCGCCAGCAGCTTGTCAGGGACAGATACGCAGTATTTT	CASSLSGTDTQYF
NA	TRBJ2-7	TRBD1	TRBV2	TGTGCCAGCAACCGGGACAGGGGTGACGGCGAGCAGTACTTC	CASNRDRGDGEQYF
NA	TRBJ1-5	TRBD1	TRBV6-6	TGTGCCAGCAGACCAGGGGGACAGGTCAATCAGCCCCAGCATTTT	CASRPGGQVNQPQHF
NA	TRBJ2-6	TRBD2	TRBV9	TGTGCTAGCAGCGGGACTAGCGGGGCGGGAGGGGCCAACGTCCTGACTTTC	CASSGTSGAGGANVLTF
NA	TRBJ2-1	TRBD2	TRBV4-1	TGCGCCAGCAGCGTACTTGGACTAGCGTCAAATGAGCAGTTCTTC	CASSVLGLASNEQFF
NA	TRBJ2-2	NA	TRBV10-3	TGTGCCATCAGATCACAGGGAGTTAACACCGGGGAGCTGTTTTTT	CAIRSQGVNTGELFF
NA	TRBJ2-7	NA	TRBV30	TGTGCCTGGAGTGAAGGCCTCAGGGCATCCTACGAGCAGTACTTC	CAWSEGLRASYEQYF
NA	TRBJ2-7	NA	TRBV18	TGTGCCAGCTCACTGGGAGACAGATCCTCCGTCAACTTGCAGTACTTC	CASSLGDRSSVNLQYF
once	TRBJ2-1	NA	TRBV5-1	TGCGCCAGCAGCTTGGTGGCCGGGAGCTCCTACAATGAGCAGTTCTTC	CASSLVAGSSYNEQFF
NA	TRBJ2-2	NA	TRBV5-1	TGCGCCAGCAGGGAAACAGGGTCCGGGGAGCTGTTTTTT	CASRETGSGELFF
NA	TRBJ2-3	NA	TRBV7-8	TGTGCCAGCAGCTTAACTCAGGTCTCCCACGACACAGATACGCAGTATTTT	CASSLTQVSHDTDTQYF
NA	TRBJ1-2	NA	TRBV25-1	TGTGCCAGCAGTGAGTTGCAGGGGATGGGTCATGGCTACACCTTC	CASSELQGMGHGYTF
NA	TRBJ2-7	TRBD2	TRBV7-9	TGTGCCAGCAGCTTAGTCACAAGGACTAGCGGGAAGTACGAGCAGTACTTC	CASSLVTRTSGKYEQYF
NA	TRBJ1-2	TRBD1	TRBV5-4	TGTGCCAGCAGCCGGGACAGGGACTTGGACTATGGCTACACCTTC	CASSRDRDLDYGYTF
once	TRBJ2-1	NA	TRBV5-1	TGCGCCTCAAAGTATTCGGGGGACAGACTCTACAATGAGCAGTTCTTC	CASKYSGDRLYNEQFF
NA	TRBJ2-7	TRBD1	TRBV28	TGTGCCAGCAGTTTATTGGGACAGGCCTCCTACGAGCAGTACTTC	CASSLLGQASYEQYF
NA	TRBJ2-5	TRBD2	TRBV5-4	TGTGCCAGCAGGGGGACTAGCGGGAGGTTTGAGACCCAGTACTTC	CASRGTSGRFETQYF
NA	TRBJ2-1	TRBD2	TRBV5-1	TGCGCCAGCAGGCTGGCCCTAGCGGGCCACAATGAGCAGTTCTTC	CASRLALAGHNEQFF